The 4 T cell receptor beta chains given below trace back to one sample, sequenced in a study of cytomegalovirus exposure and HLA in healthy donors. Primers for the PCR totalled 60 Vbeta and 13 Jbeta. Assay: immunoSEQ multiplex PCR; the TCRdb copy retains only in-frame clones and omits some. The sample lists some 140,000 clones, roughly three quarters occurring once. The sequenced sample consisted of PBMCs. Receptors were obtained from a man aged 30 to 39 in good health and CMV-seronegative.

This clone was seen only a few times. The chain is built from TRBV6-6 and TRBJ2-7, with D perhaps TRBD1 (5 bases). Germline values: CDR1 MNHNY, CDR2 SVGAGI (reference sequence). This CDR3 comprises 14 residues. V lost 10 bases to trimming and J lost 3 bases, with 19 bases between them. CDR3 nucleotides: TGTGCCACACGGAGCAGGGAAAGAATCTACGAGCAGTACTTC. Amino acids: CATRSRERIYEQYF.

The V call is TRBV7-2, the J call TRBJ2-1; TRBD2 matches 11 bases. V lost 2 bases and J lost 2; bases outside the gene matches: 5. Germline CDR1 is SGHTA and CDR2 is FQGNSA. The CDR3 is 17 amino acids. CDR3 in amino acids: CASSLQATSGTYNEQFF. Written as DNA, the CDR3 is TGTGCCAGCAGCTTACAGGCGACTAGCGGGACCTACAATGAGCAGTTCTTC.

This chain links TRBV10-3 with TRBJ2-7, with 9 bases that match TRBD1. The CDR3 spans 14 residues. Germline trimming cut 9 bases from V and 5 bases from J; bases unmatched to any gene: 11. The germline gives CDR1 ENHRY, CDR2 SYGVKD. CDR3 bases: TGTGCCATTTCCAGGGACAGGGTGGTCGACGAGCAGTACTTC. It codes for CAISRDRVVDEQYF.

The chain links TRBV7-9 to TRBJ2-1; TRBD2 matches 7 bases. Germline CDR1 SEHNR, CDR2 FQNEAQ (reference sequence). This CDR3 has 13 residues. Unmatched junction bases numbered 3, after V lost 5 bases and J lost 5 bases. The CDR3 DNA sequence: TGTGCCAGCAGCCTTGGGACTAACAATGAGCAGTTCTTC. It is translated as CASSLGTNNEQFF.